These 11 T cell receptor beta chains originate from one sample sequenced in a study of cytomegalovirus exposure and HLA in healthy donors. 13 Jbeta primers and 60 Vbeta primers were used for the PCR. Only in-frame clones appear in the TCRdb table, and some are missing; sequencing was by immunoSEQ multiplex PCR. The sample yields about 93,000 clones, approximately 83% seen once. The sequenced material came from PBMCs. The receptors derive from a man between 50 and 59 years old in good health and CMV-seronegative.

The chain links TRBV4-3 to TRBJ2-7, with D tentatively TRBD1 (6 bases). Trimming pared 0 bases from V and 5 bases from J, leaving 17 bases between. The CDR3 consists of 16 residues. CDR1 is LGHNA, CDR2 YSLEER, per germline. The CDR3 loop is CASSQDLSTGMDEQYF. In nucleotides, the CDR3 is TGCGCCAGCAGCCAAGATCTTAGCACAGGGATGGACGAGCAGTACTTC.

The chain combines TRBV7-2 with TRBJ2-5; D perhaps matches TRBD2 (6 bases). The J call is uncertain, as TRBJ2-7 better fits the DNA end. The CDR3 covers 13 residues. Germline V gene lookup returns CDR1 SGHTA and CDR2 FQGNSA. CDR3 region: CASSPRPGDEQYF. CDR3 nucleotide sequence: TGTGCCAGCAGCCCCCGCCCGGGGGACGAGCAGTACTTC.

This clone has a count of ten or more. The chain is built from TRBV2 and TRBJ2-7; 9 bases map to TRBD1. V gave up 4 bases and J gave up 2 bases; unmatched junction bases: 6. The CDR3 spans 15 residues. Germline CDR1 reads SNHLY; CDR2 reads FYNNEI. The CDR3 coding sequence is TGTGCCAGCAGTGTGGGGACAGGGATAGCCTACGAGCAGTACTTC. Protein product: CASSVGTGIAYEQYF.

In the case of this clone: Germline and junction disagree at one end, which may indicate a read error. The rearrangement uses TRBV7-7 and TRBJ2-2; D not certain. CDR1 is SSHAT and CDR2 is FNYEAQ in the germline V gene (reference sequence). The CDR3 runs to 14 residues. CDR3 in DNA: TGTGCTAGCAGCGCCCTCGGAGACACCGGGGAGCTGTTTTTT. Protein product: CASSALGDTGELFF.

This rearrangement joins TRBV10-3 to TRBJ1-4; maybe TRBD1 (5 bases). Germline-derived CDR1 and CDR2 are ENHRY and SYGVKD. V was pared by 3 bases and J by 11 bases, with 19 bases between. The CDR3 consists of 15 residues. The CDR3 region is CAISEDSLTIPKLFF. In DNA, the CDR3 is TGTGCCATCAGTGAAGACAGCCTTACTATCCCTAAACTGTTTTTT.

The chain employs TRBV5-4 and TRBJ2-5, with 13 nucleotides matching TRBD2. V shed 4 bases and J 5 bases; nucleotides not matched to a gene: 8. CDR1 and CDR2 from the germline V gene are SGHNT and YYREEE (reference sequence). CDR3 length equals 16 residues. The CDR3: CASSGPGLAGAETQYF. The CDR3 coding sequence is TGTGCCAGCAGCGGGCCTGGACTAGCGGGAGCGGAGACCCAGTACTTC.

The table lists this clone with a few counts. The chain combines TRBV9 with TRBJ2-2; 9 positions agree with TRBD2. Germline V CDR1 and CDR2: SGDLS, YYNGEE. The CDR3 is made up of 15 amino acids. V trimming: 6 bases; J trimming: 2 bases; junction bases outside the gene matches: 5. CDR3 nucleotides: TGTGCCAGCACCAGGACTAGCGTTAACACCGGGGAGCTGTTTTTT. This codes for CASTRTSVNTGELFF.

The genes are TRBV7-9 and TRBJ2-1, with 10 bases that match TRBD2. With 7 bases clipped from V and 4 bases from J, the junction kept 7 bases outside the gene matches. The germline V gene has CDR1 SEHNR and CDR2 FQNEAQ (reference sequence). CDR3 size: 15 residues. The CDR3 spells CASTSGLATYNEQFF. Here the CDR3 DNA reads TGTGCCAGCACCTCGGGACTAGCGACTTACAATGAGCAGTTCTTC. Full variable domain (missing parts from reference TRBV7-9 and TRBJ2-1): DTGVSQNPRHKITKRGQNVTFRCDPISEHNRLYWYRQTLGQGPEFLTYFQNEAQLEKSRLLSDRFSAERPKGSFSTLEIQRTEQGDSAMYLCASTSGLATYNEQFFGPGTRLTVL.

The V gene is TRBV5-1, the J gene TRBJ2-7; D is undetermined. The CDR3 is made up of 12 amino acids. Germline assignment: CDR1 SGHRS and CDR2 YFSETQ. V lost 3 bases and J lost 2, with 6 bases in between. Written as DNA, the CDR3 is TGCGCCAGCAGCTCGCGAGCCTACGAGCAGTACTTC. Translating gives CASSSRAYEQYF. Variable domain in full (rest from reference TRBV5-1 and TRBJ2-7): KAGVTQTPRYLIKTRGQQVTLSCSPISGHRSVSWYQQTPGQGLQFLFEYFSETQRNKGNFPGRFSGRQFSNSRSEMNVSTLELGDSALYLCASSSRAYEQYFGPGTRLTVT.

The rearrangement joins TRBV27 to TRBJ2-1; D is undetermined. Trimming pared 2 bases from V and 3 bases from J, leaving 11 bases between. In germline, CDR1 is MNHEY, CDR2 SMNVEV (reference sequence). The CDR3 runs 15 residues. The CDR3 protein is CASSLRGLYYNEQFF. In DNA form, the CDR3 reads TGTGCCAGCAGTTTACGTGGGCTTTACTACAATGAGCAGTTCTTC.

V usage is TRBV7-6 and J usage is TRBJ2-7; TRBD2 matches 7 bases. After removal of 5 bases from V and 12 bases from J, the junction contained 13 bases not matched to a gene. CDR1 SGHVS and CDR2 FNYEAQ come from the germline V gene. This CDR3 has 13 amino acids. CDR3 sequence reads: CASSVGVGDYPYF. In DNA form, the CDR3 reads TGTGCCAGCAGCGTAGGGGTCGGGGACTATCCGTACTTC.